This T cell receptor beta chain stems from a study of blood T cell repertoires in COVID-19 (dated by TCRdb to the early 2020s). Regarding the research as a whole: Collaborator samples came from the United States, Italy and Spain and covered acute and convalescent phases of COVID-19. The samples were drawn from two sources: the first 160 participants of the ongoing ImmuneRACE study, and about 1,300 subjects contributed by 6 global collaborators. Sample metadata almost always included a de-identified subject ID, COVID-19 status, age in years and sex. Deeply sampled blood TCRbeta repertoires from subjects exposed to, actively infected with, or recovered from COVID-19 were included in the dataset. Where available, HLA class I and class II types were obtained from metadata supplied by the sample provider rather than from assay-based typing. The repertoires were released in a freely available public database meant as a resource for research on the immune response to SARS-CoV-2. The material from the prospective study consisted of cDNA or gDNA derived from T cells, B-cell-depleted T cells, or PBMCs. Overall study results and their limits: The quantity of clinical and demographic metadata differed by source and by participant and was supplied without curation.

According to the germline V gene (reference sequence), CDR1 reads SGHKS and CDR2 reads YYEKEE. The CDR3, from cysteine to phenylalanine, totals 14 residues. CDR3 DNA only is kept here, 42 bases in frame from base 1. The V and J ends are trimmed by 2 bases and 8 bases, leaving 14 bases between them. TCRbeta CDR3 regions were amplified from genomic DNA using the immunoSEQ Assay, a bias-controlled multiplex PCR. Per the authors' processing: The number of nucleated cells in each sample was estimated from the amplification of reference gene primers within the assay. Sequence reads were collapsed and filtered to measure the absolute abundance of every unique TCRbeta CDR3 rearrangement. For each sample, productive Simpson clonality was calculated by taking the square root of Simpson's diversity index across productive rearrangements. Sourced from immuneACCESS, this table was stored by TCRdb with only in-frame sequences that have V and J called. A share of the clones is absent; for the studies checked, an unresolved V gene accounts for under half, and the remainder has no known explanation. D and trimming were read from the DNA, whereas the V and J calls and clone size are those reported in that table. This sample gives about 49,000 clones in total; around 65% of them show up just once. Clones ranked in the top ten supply about 9% of the sample.

The collaborating institutions used their own protocols to collect whole blood in K2EDTA tubes. For TCRbeta analysis, collaborators shipped samples in one of three forms: frozen whole blood, isolated PBMCs, or DNA extracted from either of those sample types. As for this clone: Its binding antigen is unknown. No base quality information exists; no much larger clone differs at one position.

The chain is made from TRBV5-5 and TRBJ2-1; TRBD2 might be the D gene, on 6 matching bases. The clonotype originates from a woman in her 70s with acute or convalescent COVID-19. Sequenced material: peripheral blood. The CDR3 protein is CASSFRDFSDEQFF. The nucleotide sequence reads TGTGCCAGCAGCTTCCGGGACTTTAGCGATGAGCAGTTCTTC.